This T cell receptor (beta chain) was retrieved from a study of radiotherapy plus CTLA-4 blockade in lung cancer (dated by TCRdb to the late 2010s). Turning to the overall study: Objective responses occurred in 18% of enrolled patients, and under 40% achieved disease control.

In this study, focal radiation therapy paired with CTLA-4 blockade (ipilimumab) was tested in patients who had chemo-refractory metastatic non-small-cell lung cancer. This clone was counted a few times. Its antigen is unknown. The record has no base qualities; no much larger clone is one base away. The paper as a whole reports these results and caveats: The strongest predictors of response, as reported, were early dynamic changes in blood T cell clones along with a rise in serum interferon-beta after radiation. After treatment with radiotherapy and ipilimumab, TCR clones that originated in tumors expanded in peripheral blood.

Library prep was done by the immunoSEQ multiplex PCR assay. TCRdb stores this immuneACCESS table with in-frame sequences only. Part of the clones is absent; in the studies checked, under half of the shortfall reflects unresolved V genes, and no reason is known for the rest. Recorded for this sample are tens of thousands of clones; 72% of them occurred a single time. About 8.5% of the sample lies in the top ten. The CDR3 has 14 amino acids, counting the end cysteine and phenylalanine. Only the CDR3 DNA stays, 42 bases, in frame from base 1. From the germline V gene (reference sequence), CDR1 is GTSNPN and CDR2 is SVGIG. Germline trimming: 2 bases from V, 6 bases from J; junction bases outside gene matches: 9.

The chain couples TRBV30 to TRBJ1-1; TRBD1 lines up with 7 middle nucleotides. The sequence was obtained from a human donor with non-small cell lung cancer whose response to radiotherapy plus ipilimumab could not be evaluated. The sample was peripheral blood, taken from a patient treated with radiotherapy plus ipilimumab. The nucleotide sequence is given as TGTGCCTGGAGTTTCAGGGGGTCAAAGGCTGAAGCTTTCTTT. This encodes CAWSFRGSKAEAFF.